The sequence of this T cell receptor (beta chain) was determined in a study of OX40 agonist ivuxolimab in advanced cancers. This CDR3 has 11 residues. V was clipped by 2 bases and J by 6 bases, with 6 bases between them. Germline V lookup: CDR1 SGHDT, CDR2 YYEEEE. Generated by immunoSEQ multiplex PCR, the TCRdb table keeps only in-frame clones and is missing some. Of about 49,000 clones listed, around 85% were seen once; the top ten hold about 50%. This TCR derives from an adult with an advanced solid tumor such as melanoma, head and neck, liver or kidney cancer. The sample here was CD4+ or CD8+ T cells sorted from blood, taken in a trial of the OX40 agonist ivuxolimab. The chain couples TRBV5-6 to TRBJ2-7, with D possibly TRBD2 on 6 matching bases. The CDR3 is CASSFGGEQYF. The CDR3 DNA follows: TGTGCCAGCAGCTTCGGGGGCGAGCAGTACTTC.